These 18 T cell receptor beta chains were all obtained from the same sample, sequenced in a study of Ad26.COV2.S vaccination and SARS-CoV-2 variants. Only in-frame clones appear in the TCRdb table, and some are missing; sequencing was by immunoSEQ multiplex PCR. Here the sample spans about 320,000 clones, around four fifths being singletons. Regarding treatment: approximately 18 received Ad26.COV2.S at low or high dose, single or two shots; roughly 5 received placebo; per-sample allocation not given. On day 63 after the first injection, vaccine and placebo recipients gave samples. The source material was peripheral blood, sampled in a trial of Ad26.COV2.S vaccine versus placebo. These receptors came from a person between 18 and 60 years old who received the Ad26.COV2.S COVID-19 vaccine or a placebo.

This chain uses TRBV6-6 with TRBJ1-2; D possibly corresponds to TRBD1 (6 bases). With 5 bases removed from V and 7 bases from J, the gap between germline ends came to 11 bases. This CDR3 has 12 residues. Germline CDR1 reads MNHNY; CDR2 reads SVGAGI (reference sequence). The CDR3: CASSLDRSGYTF. The CDR3 DNA reads as TGTGCCAGCAGTCTGGACAGATCTGGCTACACCTTC.

The chain uses TRBV3-1 (or the pseudogene TRBV3-2) and TRBJ2-7, with 8 nucleotides matching TRBD2. Trimming took 3 bases from V and 7 from J; bases not matched to a gene: 5. CDR3 length equals 13 residues. The germline V gene has CDR1 LGHDT and CDR2 YNNKEL (reference sequence). The CDR3 loop is CASSQGTRSEQYF. The CDR3 DNA reads TGTGCCAGCAGCCAGGGGACTAGATCGGAGCAGTACTTC.

The rearrangement joins TRBV19 to TRBJ1-2; D remains ambiguous. Germline lookup yields CDR1 LNHDA and CDR2 SQIVND (reference sequence). This CDR3 comprises 12 residues. V was pared by 11 bases and J by 4 bases, with 14 bases between. CDR3 DNA sequence: TGTGCCGTAGGGAGCTGGGCCTATGGCTACACCTTC. Translation: CAVGSWAYGYTF.

The chain uses TRBV18 and TRBJ1-4; D gene unclear. Germline CDR1 and CDR2: KGHSH and LQKENI. Trimming cost V 3 bases and J 7 bases, with 9 bases left between them. There are 13 residues in the CDR3. CDR3 sequence reads: CASSPTTREKLFF. Written as DNA, the CDR3 is TGTGCCAGCTCACCTACTACGCGTGAAAAACTGTTTTTT.

The chain employs TRBV5-6 and TRBJ2-1, with D possibly being TRBD2 (6 bases). Germline loops: CDR1 SGHDT, CDR2 YYEEEE. The length of the CDR3 is 16 residues. V lost 4 bases and J 1 base, leaving 15 bases between the germline ends. The CDR3 loop is CASSLPAGVSYNEQFF. CDR3 DNA: TGTGCCAGCAGCCTCCCAGCGGGTGTTTCCTACAATGAGCAGTTCTTC.

V and J are TRBV28 and TRBJ1-1; tentative D call: TRBD1 (5 bases). V was cut by 7 bases and J by 3 bases, with 12 bases left in between. Germline V lookup: CDR1 MDHEN, CDR2 SYDVKM. The length of the CDR3 is 13 residues. The DNA for the CDR3 is TGTGCCAGCAACCCAGGGAGACACACTGAAGCTTTCTTT. It specifies CASNPGRHTEAFF.

The chain uses TRBV28 and TRBJ2-1; the D is unclear. V dropped 6 bases and J dropped 8 bases, with 17 bases sitting between them. Germline lookup yields CDR1 MDHEN and CDR2 SYDVKM. The CDR3 consists of 14 residues. As DNA, the CDR3 is TGTGCCAGCAGAGGCGGCCTCGATGTCGATGAGCAGTTCTTC. Translated: CASRGGLDVDEQFF.

This chain connects TRBV5-4 to TRBJ2-5, with D unclear. The CDR3 sequence is 13 residues long. CDR1 is SGHNT, CDR2 YYREEE, per germline (reference sequence). V shed 3 bases and J shed 1 base, with 7 bases lying between them. In nucleotides, the CDR3 is TGTGCCAGCAGCTCCGAGCCCCAAGAGACCCAGTACTTC. Translating it yields CASSSEPQETQYF.

The chain has TRBV9 and TRBJ2-2; 8 nucleotides agree with TRBD2. J gave up 4 bases and V 3 bases, and 5 bases lay outside the gene matches. The CDR3 spans 15 residues. Germline CDR1 SGDLS, CDR2 YYNGEE. The CDR3 coding sequence is TGTGCCAGCAGCGAGACGGGGGGGATCACCGGGGAGCTGTTTTTT. Translated, it gives CASSETGGITGELFF.

V usage is TRBV27 and J usage is TRBJ2-2, with D perhaps matching TRBD2 (5 bases). Germline lookup yields CDR1 MNHEY and CDR2 SMNVEV (reference sequence). Trimming took 5 bases from V and 0 from J, leaving 10 bases between them. The CDR3 spans 15 residues. The CDR3 region has the DNA TGTGCCAGCAGTCCATGGGGAGCGAACACCGGGGAGCTGTTTTTT. Protein: CASSPWGANTGELFF.

The rearrangement uses TRBV19 and TRBJ1-1; D is ambiguous. Germline V lookup: CDR1 LNHDA, CDR2 SQIVND (reference sequence). CDR3 length: 12 amino acids. Trimming took 11 bases from V and 0 from J, leaving 10 bases between them. CDR3 bases: TGTGCCGTAGCAGGAATGAACACTGAAGCTTTCTTT. Its translation is CAVAGMNTEAFF.

The chain is built from TRBV21-1 and TRBJ2-7. TRBV21-1 is listed as a pseudogene. The CDR3 is made up of 15 amino acids. Written as DNA, the CDR3 is TGTGCCAGCAGCTCCCGGCCATCTACCTCCTACGAGCAGTACTTC. Translating gives CASSSRPSTSYEQYF.

V and J are TRBV11-2 and TRBJ1-1, with D maybe TRBD1 (5 bases). The CDR3 has 12 amino acids. Trimming removed 0 bases from V and 11 bases from J, with 10 bases in between. The germline CDR1 and CDR2 sequences are SGHAT and FQNNGV. The CDR3 sequence: CASSLEGPRAFF. CDR3 nucleotide sequence: TGTGCCAGCAGCTTAGAGGGGCCCCGGGCTTTCTTT.

The chain recombines TRBV9 with TRBJ1-6, with D hard to call. The germline CDR1 and CDR2 sequences are SGDLS and YYNGEE. With 0 bases removed from V and 7 bases from J, the gap between germline ends came to 8 bases. The CDR3 spans 14 residues. CDR3 loop: CASSVAGINSPLHF. As DNA, the CDR3 is TGTGCCAGCAGCGTAGCCGGGATAAATTCACCCCTCCACTTT.

The J gene is TRBJ2-2, the V gene TRBV27, with 11 bases identical to TRBD1. Germline CDR1 is MNHEY and CDR2 is SMNVEV (reference sequence). The V gene end was trimmed by 2 bases and the J gene end by 3 bases; junction bases not matched to a gene: 2. This CDR3 has 16 residues. The CDR3 DNA reads TGTGCCAGCAGTTTAGGGACAGGGGGAGACACCGGGGAGCTGTTTTTT. It translates to CASSLGTGGDTGELFF.

This clone was recorded a few times. The identical CDR3 is also encoded by other nucleotide sequences in the sample. This chain joins TRBV28 and TRBJ2-7, with D unresolved. CDR1 is MDHEN, CDR2 SYDVKM, per germline. This CDR3 contains 13 residues. V dropped 2 bases and J dropped 0 bases, with 5 bases sitting between them. The CDR3 sequence: CASSLRSSYEQYF. CDR3 bases: TGTGCCAGCAGTTTACGGAGCTCCTACGAGCAGTACTTC.

The V call is TRBV28, the J call TRBJ1-2; tentative D call: TRBD1 (6 bases). Trimming left V 6 bases short and J 8 bases short, with 13 bases between. Looked up from germline, CDR1 is MDHEN and CDR2 is SYDVKM. The CDR3 runs to 12 residues. The CDR3 spells CASSINREGYTF. CDR3 sequence (DNA): TGTGCCAGCAGCATTAACAGGGAGGGCTACACCTTC.

CDR3 coding DNA: TGTGCCAGCAGGGGGGGCTCGGAGTACGAGCAGTACTTC. Translation gives CASRGGSEYEQYF. This chain uses TRBV28 with TRBJ2-7; D may correspond to TRBD1 or TRBD2 (6 bases each). Trimming shortened V by 6 bases and J by 4 bases, and 13 bases separated the two germline ends. The germline V gene has CDR1 MDHEN and CDR2 SYDVKM. The CDR3 has 13 residues. Complete variable domain (other parts from reference TRBV28 and TRBJ2-7): DVKVTQSSRYLVKRTGEKVFLECVQDMDHENMFWYRQDPGLGLRLIYFSYDVKMKEKGDIPEGYSVSREKKERFSLILESASTNQTSMYLCASRGGSEYEQYFGPGTRLTVT.